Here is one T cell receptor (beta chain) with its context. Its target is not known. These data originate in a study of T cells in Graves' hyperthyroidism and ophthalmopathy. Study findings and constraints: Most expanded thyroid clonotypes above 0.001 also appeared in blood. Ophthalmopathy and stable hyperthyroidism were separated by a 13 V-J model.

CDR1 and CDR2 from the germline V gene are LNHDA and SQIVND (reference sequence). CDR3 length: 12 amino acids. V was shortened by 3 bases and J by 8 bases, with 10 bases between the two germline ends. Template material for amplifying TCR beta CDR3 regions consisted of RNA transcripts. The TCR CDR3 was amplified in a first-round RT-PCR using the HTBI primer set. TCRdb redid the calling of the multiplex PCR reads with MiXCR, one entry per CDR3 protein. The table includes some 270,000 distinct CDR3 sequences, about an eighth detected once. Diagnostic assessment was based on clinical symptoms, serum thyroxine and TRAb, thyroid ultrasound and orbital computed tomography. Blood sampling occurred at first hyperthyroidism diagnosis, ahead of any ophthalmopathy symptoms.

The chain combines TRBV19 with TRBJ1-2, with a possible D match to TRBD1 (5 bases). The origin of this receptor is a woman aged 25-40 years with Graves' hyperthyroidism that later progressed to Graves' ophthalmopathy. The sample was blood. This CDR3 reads CASSIGAQGYTF. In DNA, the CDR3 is TGTGCCAGTAGTATTGGGGCGCAGGGCTACACCTTC.